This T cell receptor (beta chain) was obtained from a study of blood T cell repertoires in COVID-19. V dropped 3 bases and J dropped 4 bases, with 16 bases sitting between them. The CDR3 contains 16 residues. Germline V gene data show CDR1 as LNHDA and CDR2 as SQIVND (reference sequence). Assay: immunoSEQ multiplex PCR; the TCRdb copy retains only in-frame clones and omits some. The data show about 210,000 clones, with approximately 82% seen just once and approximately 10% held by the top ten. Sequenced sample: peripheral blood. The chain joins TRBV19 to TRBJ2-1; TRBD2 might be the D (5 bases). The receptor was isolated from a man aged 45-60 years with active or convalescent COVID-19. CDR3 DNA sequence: TGTGCCAGTAGTATGAGGGAAGTGTCGCGGTACAATGAGCAGTTCTTC. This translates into CASSMREVSRYNEQFF.